The clone carrying this T cell receptor beta chain occurred a few times. The antigen is unknown. The gene symbols are mouse symbols. The read is 3 residues too short to cover the CDR3 end, so that end is filled in from the germline J gene. This entry is derived from a study of CD8+ T cells in alopecia areata. Turning to the study itself: Skin from roughly 6-12-month-old C3H/HeJ graft donors with spontaneous alopecia went to approximately 7-10-week-old female C3H/HeJ mice. Study outcomes and limitations: TCRs were shared less clearly across patients than in mice, possibly for HLA-related reasons. An increase in clonality over normal scalp was evident in lesional scalp, especially alopecia totalis/universalis. In scalp samples, resident alphabeta T cells of normal skin are also sequenced.

The CDR3 runs 16 residues. Trimming cost V 0 bases and J 4 bases; bases outside gene matches: 1. The germline V gene encodes CDR1 LGHNA and CDR2 YNLKQL (reference sequence). cDNA prepared by RNA extraction and subsequent reverse transcription served as the template for sequencing. Data came from immunoSEQ multiplex PCR; TCRdb stores just in-frame clones and leaves some out. The profile covers 290,000 or so clones, none occurring a single time. Cutaneous lymph node cells were pooled, and they were sorted using CD4, CD8alpha, NKG2D, NKG2ACE and other markers. The chain links TRBV5 to TRBJ1-6; TRBD1 agrees at 9 bases. TRBJ1-6 belongs to the ORF category, with a function that is uncertain. This receptor was identified in a C3H/HeJ mouse with alopecia areata. Strain haplotype (MHC): H2-k. Sequenced sample: CD4+ T cells sorted from a lymph node. The part of the CDR3 DNA that was read is TGTGCCAGCAGCCAAGATGGGACAGGGTATAATTCGCCC. Protein product: CASSQDGTGYNSP. The entire CDR3 protein reads CASSQDGTGYNSPLYF.